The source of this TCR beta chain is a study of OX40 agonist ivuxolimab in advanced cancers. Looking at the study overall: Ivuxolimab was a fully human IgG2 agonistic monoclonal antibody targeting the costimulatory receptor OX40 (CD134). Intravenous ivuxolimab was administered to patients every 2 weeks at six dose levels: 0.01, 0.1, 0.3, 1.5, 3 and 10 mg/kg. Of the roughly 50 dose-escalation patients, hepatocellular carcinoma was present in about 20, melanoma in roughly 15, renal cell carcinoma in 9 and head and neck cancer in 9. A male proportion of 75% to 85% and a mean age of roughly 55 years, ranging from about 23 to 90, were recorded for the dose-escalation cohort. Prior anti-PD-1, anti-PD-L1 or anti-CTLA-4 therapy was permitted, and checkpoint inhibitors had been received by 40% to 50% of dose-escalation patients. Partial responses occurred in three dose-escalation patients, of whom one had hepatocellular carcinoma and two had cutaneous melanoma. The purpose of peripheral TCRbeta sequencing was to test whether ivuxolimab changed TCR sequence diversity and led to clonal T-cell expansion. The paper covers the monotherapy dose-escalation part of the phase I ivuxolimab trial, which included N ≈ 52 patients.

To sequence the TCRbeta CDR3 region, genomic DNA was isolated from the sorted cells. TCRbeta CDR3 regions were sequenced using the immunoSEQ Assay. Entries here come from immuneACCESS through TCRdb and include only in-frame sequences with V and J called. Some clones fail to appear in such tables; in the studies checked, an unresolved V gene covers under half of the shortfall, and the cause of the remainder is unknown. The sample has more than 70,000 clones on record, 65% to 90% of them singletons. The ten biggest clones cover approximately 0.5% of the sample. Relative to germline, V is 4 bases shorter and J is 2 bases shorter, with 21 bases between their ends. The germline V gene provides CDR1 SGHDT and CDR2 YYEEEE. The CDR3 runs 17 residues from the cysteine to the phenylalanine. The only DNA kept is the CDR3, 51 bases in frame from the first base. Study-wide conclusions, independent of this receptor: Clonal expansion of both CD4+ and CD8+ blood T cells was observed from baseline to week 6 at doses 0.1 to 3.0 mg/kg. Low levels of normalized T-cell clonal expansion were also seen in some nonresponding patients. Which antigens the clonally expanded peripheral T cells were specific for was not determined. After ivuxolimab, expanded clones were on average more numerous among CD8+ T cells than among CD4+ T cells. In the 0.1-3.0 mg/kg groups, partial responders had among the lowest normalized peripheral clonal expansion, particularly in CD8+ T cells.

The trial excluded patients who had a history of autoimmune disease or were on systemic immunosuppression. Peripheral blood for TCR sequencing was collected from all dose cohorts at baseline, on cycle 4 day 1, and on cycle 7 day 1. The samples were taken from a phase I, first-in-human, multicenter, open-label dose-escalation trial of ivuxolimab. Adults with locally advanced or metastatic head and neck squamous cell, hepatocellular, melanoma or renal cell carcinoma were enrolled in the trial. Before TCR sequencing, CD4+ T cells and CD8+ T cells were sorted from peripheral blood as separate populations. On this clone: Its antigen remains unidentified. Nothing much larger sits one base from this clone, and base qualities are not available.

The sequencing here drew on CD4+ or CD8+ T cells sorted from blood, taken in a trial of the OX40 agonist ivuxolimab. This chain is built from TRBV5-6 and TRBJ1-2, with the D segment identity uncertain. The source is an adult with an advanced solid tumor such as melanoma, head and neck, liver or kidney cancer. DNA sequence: TGTGCCAGCAGCCGGAGAAGTATTGACACCCTCAACTATGGCTACACCTTC. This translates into CASSRRSIDTLNYGYTF.